The 10 T cell receptor beta chains reported below all come from one sample, sequenced in a study of blood T cell repertoires in COVID-19. Sequenced by immunoSEQ multiplex PCR; TCRdb stores in-frame clones only, minus some. The sample contains 120,000 to 150,000 clones, 75% to 90% of which appear only once. The sequenced sample was peripheral blood. The receptor source for this set is a man aged 50 to 59 who had recovered from COVID-19.

The genes are TRBV25-1 and TRBJ2-1, with TRBD1 matching over 7 bases. Per the germline V gene, CDR1 is MGHDK and CDR2 is SYGVNS. This CDR3 has 15 amino acids. The junction had 9 bases not matched to a gene; V was cut back by 3 bases and J by 7 bases. CDR3 in DNA: TGTGCCAGCAGTGACCCGACGACAGGGCTGAATGAGCAGTTCTTC. As protein: CASSDPTTGLNEQFF.

The rearrangement joins TRBV6-1 to TRBJ2-6; D perhaps matches TRBD1 (6 bases). V was cut by 3 bases and J by 4 bases, with 13 bases left in between. CDR1 and CDR2 from the germline V gene are MNHNS and SASEGT. The CDR3 runs 16 residues. CDR3 loop: CASSDGGGDGANVLTF. The CDR3 DNA reads as TGTGCCAGCAGTGATGGTGGGGGCGACGGGGCCAACGTCCTGACTTTC.

The chain links TRBV7-8 to TRBJ1-1; 7 bases agree with TRBD1. The CDR3 has 15 amino acids. The V segment lost 6 bases and the J segment 1 base; nucleotides outside the gene matches: 8. Germline CDR1 is SGHVS and CDR2 is FQNEAQ. For the CDR3, the DNA is TGTGCCAGCAGGTTACAGGGGTCGGGGAACACTGAAGCTTTCTTT. It codes for CASRLQGSGNTEAFF.

The chain links TRBV9 to TRBJ2-5; the match to TRBD2 covers 12 bases. Germline trimming cut 3 bases from V and 2 bases from J; bases unmatched to any gene: 2. CDR1 is SGDLS, CDR2 YYNGEE, per germline. The CDR3 spans 15 residues. The CDR3 DNA sequence: TGTGCCAGCAGCGAAGGACTAGCGGGGCAAGAGACCCAGTACTTC. Protein product: CASSEGLAGQETQYF. Using reference TRBV9 and TRBJ2-5 for the parts outside the CDR3, the full variable domain is DSGVTQTPKHLITATGQRVTLRCSPRSGDLSVYWYQQSLDQGLQFLIQYYNGEERAKGNILERFSAQQFPDLHSELNLSSLELGDSALYFCASSEGLAGQETQYFGPGTRLLVL.

Written as DNA, the CDR3 is TGTGCCACCAGCAGAGGTGTGGGACAGGGGACAGATACGCAGTATTTT. This codes for CATSRGVGQGTDTQYF. This chain joins TRBV15 and TRBJ2-3; TRBD1 matches 10 bases. Germline CDR1 is LNHNV and CDR2 is YYDKDF (reference sequence). V dropped 1 base and J dropped 3; count of bases not matched to a gene: 4. The CDR3 is 16 amino acids.

V and J are TRBV7-9 and TRBJ2-1; D is possibly TRBD1 (5 bases). The CDR3 is 15 amino acids. Germline CDR1 reads SEHNR; CDR2 reads FQNEAQ (reference sequence). The germline V and J ends were trimmed by 5 bases and 0 bases, with 11 bases remaining between them. CDR3 in DNA: TGTGCCAGCAGCCCCCAGGGTAGCTCCTACAATGAGCAGTTCTTC. It specifies CASSPQGSSYNEQFF.

A single count supports this clone. The genes are TRBV30 and TRBJ2-1; the match to TRBD1 covers 12 bases. CDR1 is GTSNPN, CDR2 SVGIG, per germline (reference sequence). This CDR3 region has 14 residues. With 7 bases clipped from V and 6 bases from J, the junction kept 7 bases outside the gene matches. The CDR3 loop is CAFDPGQGANEQFF. In DNA form, the CDR3 reads TGTGCCTTCGATCCGGGACAGGGGGCCAATGAGCAGTTCTTC.

In DNA form, the CDR3 reads TGTGCCAGCAGCTTGTTCTCGGGACAGGTTGGAGAAAAACTGTTTTTT. It yields the protein CASSLFSGQVGEKLFF. This rearrangement joins TRBV5-4 to TRBJ1-4; 8 bases agree with TRBD1. CDR1 and CDR2 from the germline V gene are SGHNT and YYREEE (reference sequence). J lost 8 bases, V lost 1 base, and 10 bases had no gene match. This CDR3 has 16 residues.

The chain joins TRBV9 to TRBJ1-1; possibly TRBD1 for D (5 bases). The CDR3 runs to 13 residues. Deletions cut 3 bases from V and 7 bases from J, with 13 bases between. Germline V gene sequence: CDR1 SGDLS, CDR2 YYNGEE. Written as DNA, the CDR3 is TGTGCCAGCAGCGCAACGGCGGGGGGTGAAGCTTTCTTT. This translates into CASSATAGGEAFF.

This chain links TRBV10-3 with TRBJ2-7; 8 bases map to TRBD1. This CDR3 contains 12 residues. Germline loops: CDR1 ENHRY, CDR2 SYGVKD. V lost 10 bases, J lost 1 base, and 3 bases stayed unmatched. This CDR3 reads CATQGASYEQYF. In DNA, the CDR3 is TGTGCCACCCAGGGGGCGTCCTACGAGCAGTACTTC.